A selection of T cell receptor beta chains follows, all from one sample in a study of a mutant IDH1 vaccine in newly diagnosed glioma. Only in-frame clones appear in the TCRdb table, and some are missing; sequencing was by immunoSEQ multiplex PCR. The data hold 30,000 to 35,000 clones, with approximately 90% observed a single time. Here the sequenced sample was PBMCs, taken from a glioma patient treated with radiotherapy, temozolomide or both. The receptors here all came from a middle-aged woman with glioma. Each CDR3 is given with its conserved first and last residue. Fields, in order: CDR3 length, clone size, D gene, J gene, V gene, CDR3 protein, CDR3 DNA. A D gene is named only where the DNA matches it firmly. Clone size appears in some rows only: once, few, many, or a class for an expanded clone.

len: 13
abundance: .
d_gene: .
j_gene: TRBJ2-5
v_gene: TRBV4-1
CDR3aa: CASSQDPGGTQYF
CDR3nt: TGCGCCAGCAGCCAAGATCCCGGGGGGACCCAGTACTTC

len: 14
abundance: .
d_gene: TRBD2
j_gene: TRBJ2-3
v_gene: TRBV5-1
CDR3aa: CASSQAGDTDTQYF
CDR3nt: TGCGCCAGCAGTCAAGCGGGGGACACAGATACGCAGTATTTT

len: 15
abundance: .
d_gene: .
j_gene: TRBJ2-3
v_gene: TRBV11-2
CDR3aa: CASSLNLGPGDTQYF
CDR3nt: TGTGCCAGCAGCTTAAACCTCGGACCCGGGGATACGCAGTATTTT

len: 14
abundance: few
d_gene: TRBD2
j_gene: TRBJ2-3
v_gene: TRBV6-5
CDR3aa: CASSPTSDTDTQYF
CDR3nt: TGTGCCAGCAGCCCGACTAGCGACACAGATACGCAGTATTTT

len: 14
abundance: .
d_gene: .
j_gene: TRBJ2-1
v_gene: TRBV7-2
CDR3aa: CASSLFHGRDEQFF
CDR3nt: TGTGCCAGCAGCTTATTCCACGGCCGGGATGAGCAGTTCTTC

len: 13
abundance: .
d_gene: .
j_gene: TRBJ1-2
v_gene: TRBV13
CDR3aa: CASSSSWAGGYTF
CDR3nt: TGTGCCAGCAGCTCGAGCTGGGCTGGGGGCTACACCTTC

len: 17
abundance: .
d_gene: TRBD1
j_gene: TRBJ2-7
v_gene: TRBV19
CDR3aa: CASSMHSLGTGTYEQYF
CDR3nt: TGTGCCAGTAGTATGCATTCCCTCGGGACAGGCACCTACGAGCAGTACTTC

len: 16
abundance: .
d_gene: TRBD1
j_gene: TRBJ1-4
v_gene: TRBV2
CDR3aa: CASRPRTGATNEKLFF
CDR3nt: TGTGCCAGCAGACCCCGGACAGGTGCAACTAATGAAAAACTGTTTTTT

len: 17
abundance: .
d_gene: .
j_gene: TRBJ1-5
v_gene: TRBV4-3
CDR3aa: CASSQARTAYSNQPQHF
CDR3nt: TGCGCCAGCAGCCAAGCGCGGACGGCTTATAGCAATCAGCCCCAGCATTTT

len: 15
abundance: once
d_gene: TRBD2
j_gene: TRBJ2-5
v_gene: TRBV6-5
CDR3aa: CASSTRLAGEETQYF
CDR3nt: TGTGCCAGCAGTACCCGACTAGCGGGGGAAGAGACCCAGTACTTC

len: 13
abundance: .
d_gene: TRBD1
j_gene: TRBJ1-4
v_gene: TRBV6-1
CDR3aa: CASTSDRNEKLFF
CDR3nt: TGTGCCAGCACCTCGGACAGGAATGAAAAACTGTTTTTT

len: 14
abundance: .
d_gene: .
j_gene: TRBJ2-7
v_gene: TRBV5-1
CDR3aa: CASSLGYPEGEQYF
CDR3nt: TGCGCCAGCAGCTTGGGCTATCCCGAAGGGGAGCAGTACTTC

len: 16
abundance: .
d_gene: .
j_gene: TRBJ2-2
v_gene: TRBV7-8
CDR3aa: CASSLGGLLGAGELFF
CDR3nt: TGTGCCAGCAGCTTAGGCGGACTTCTGGGGGCCGGGGAGCTGTTTTTT

len: 15
abundance: once
d_gene: TRBD2
j_gene: TRBJ2-7
v_gene: TRBV7-8
CDR3aa: CASSLGLAGVREQYF
CDR3nt: TGTGCCAGCAGCCTCGGACTAGCGGGAGTTCGCGAGCAGTACTTC

len: 13
abundance: .
d_gene: .
j_gene: TRBJ1-4
v_gene: TRBV6-5
CDR3aa: CASSWSRGEKLFF
CDR3nt: TGTGCCAGCAGTTGGTCTAGAGGGGAAAAACTGTTTTTT

len: 13
abundance: once
d_gene: TRBD1
j_gene: TRBJ1-2
v_gene: TRBV2
CDR3aa: CASSGDSPYGYTF
CDR3nt: TGTGCCAGCAGTGGGGACAGCCCCTATGGCTACACCTTC

len: 15
abundance: .
d_gene: TRBD2
j_gene: TRBJ2-3
v_gene: TRBV28
CDR3aa: CASSLQGGSADTQYF
CDR3nt: TGTGCCAGCAGTTTACAGGGAGGGTCAGCAGATACGCAGTATTTT

len: 15
abundance: .
d_gene: TRBD1
j_gene: TRBJ1-2
v_gene: TRBV6-5
CDR3aa: CASSYRDRGGYGYTF
CDR3nt: TGTGCCAGCAGTTACAGGGACAGGGGGGGCTATGGCTACACCTTC

len: 14
abundance: .
d_gene: .
j_gene: TRBJ2-1
v_gene: TRBV4-1
CDR3aa: CASSQDEVNNEQFF
CDR3nt: TGCGCCAGCAGCCAAGATGAGGTCAACAATGAGCAGTTCTTC

len: 16
abundance: .
d_gene: TRBD1
j_gene: TRBJ1-2
v_gene: TRBV6-5
CDR3aa: CASSYSRGTGKRGYTF
CDR3nt: TGTGCCAGCAGTTACTCGAGGGGGACAGGGAAGCGTGGCTACACCTTC

len: 14
abundance: .
d_gene: TRBD2
j_gene: TRBJ2-7
v_gene: TRBV4-1
CDR3aa: CASSRRLATDEQYF
CDR3nt: TGCGCCAGCAGCCGCCGACTAGCCACCGACGAGCAGTACTTC

len: 16
abundance: .
d_gene: .
j_gene: TRBJ1-2
v_gene: TRBV2
CDR3aa: CASLLGLLSSNYGYTF
CDR3nt: TGTGCCAGCCTGCTCGGCCTCCTCTCATCTAACTATGGCTACACCTTC

len: 15
abundance: .
d_gene: .
j_gene: TRBJ2-5
v_gene: TRBV18
CDR3aa: CASSPLPGAQETQYF
CDR3nt: TGTGCCAGCTCACCTCTGCCTGGGGCCCAAGAGACCCAGTACTTC

len: 14
abundance: .
d_gene: .
j_gene: TRBJ1-2
v_gene: TRBV6-1
CDR3aa: CASRSAGAANGYTF
CDR3nt: TGTGCCAGCAGGTCCGCGGGGGCGGCGAATGGCTACACCTTC

len: 17
abundance: .
d_gene: .
j_gene: TRBJ1-4
v_gene: TRBV5-1
CDR3aa: CASSLGGGSATNEKLFF
CDR3nt: TGCGCCAGCAGCTTGGGTGGGGGCTCGGCGACTAATGAAAAACTGTTTTTT

len: 13
abundance: few
d_gene: .
j_gene: TRBJ1-1
v_gene: TRBV6-1
CDR3aa: CSSRGGLNTEAFF
CDR3nt: TGTTCATCACGGGGGGGGTTGAACACTGAAGCTTTCTTT

len: 15
abundance: .
d_gene: TRBD1
j_gene: TRBJ2-2
v_gene: TRBV7-2
CDR3aa: CASSLGTGDTGELFF
CDR3nt: TGTGCCAGCAGCTTAGGGACAGGCGACACCGGGGAGCTGTTTTTT